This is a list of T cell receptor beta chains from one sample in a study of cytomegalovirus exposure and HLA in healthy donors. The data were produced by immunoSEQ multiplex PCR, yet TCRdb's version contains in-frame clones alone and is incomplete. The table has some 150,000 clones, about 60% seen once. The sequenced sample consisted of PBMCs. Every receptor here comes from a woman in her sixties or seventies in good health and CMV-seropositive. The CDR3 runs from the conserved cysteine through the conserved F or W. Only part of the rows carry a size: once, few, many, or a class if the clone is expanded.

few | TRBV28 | CASSSPGQGRGQPQHF
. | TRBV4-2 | CASSQDPQDSYEQYF
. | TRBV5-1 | CASSLAVGGMNTEAFF
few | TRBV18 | CASSHDRHNEQFF
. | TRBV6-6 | CASSYTSGSYNEQFF
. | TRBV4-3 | CASSLGLAIISGANVLTF
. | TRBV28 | CASRLGQSTNEKLFF
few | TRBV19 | CASSRGGMSREGAEQFF
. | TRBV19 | CASSTTGNTEAFF
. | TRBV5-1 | CASSTRTVEDTQYF
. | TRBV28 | CASRSGTSYATYEQYF
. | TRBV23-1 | CASRRGDRDYEQYF
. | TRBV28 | CASSLLAGVVAYTF
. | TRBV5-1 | CASSLGGRGTQETQYF
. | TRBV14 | CASSEEEGGGANGYTF
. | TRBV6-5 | CASSYSNQMNTEAFF
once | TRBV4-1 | CASGWQPGSEQYF
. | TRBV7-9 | CASSKGAGIDEKLFF
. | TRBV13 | CASSLSGGAADTQYF
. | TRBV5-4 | CASSSDREATNEKLFF
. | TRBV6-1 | CASSEAAISNQPQHF
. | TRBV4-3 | CASSQGQLNTEAFF
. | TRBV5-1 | CASSLAGQGAGETQYF
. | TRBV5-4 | CASSLGGLGQEQYF
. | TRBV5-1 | CASSWGDRENTEAFF
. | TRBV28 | CASSSTSLYEQYF
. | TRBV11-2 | CASSLVGSSGSYNEQFF
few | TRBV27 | CASRRTGSGFQPQHF
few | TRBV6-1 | CASSEWASGRNEQFF
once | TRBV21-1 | CASSAPSGRRGNEQFF
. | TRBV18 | CASSPLADTDTQYF
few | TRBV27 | CASTPRLDSMNTEAFF
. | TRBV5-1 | CASSLGLTEGNTEAFF